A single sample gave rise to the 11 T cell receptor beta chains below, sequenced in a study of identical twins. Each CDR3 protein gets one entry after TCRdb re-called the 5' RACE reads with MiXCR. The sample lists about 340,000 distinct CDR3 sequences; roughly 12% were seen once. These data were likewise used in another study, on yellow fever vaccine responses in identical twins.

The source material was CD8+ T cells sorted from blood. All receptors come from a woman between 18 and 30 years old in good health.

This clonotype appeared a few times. The CDR3 DNA sequence: TGTGCCAGCAGCTCCACCGGGACAGAATATAATTCACCCCTCCACTTT. It codes for CASSSTGTEYNSPLHF. V usage is TRBV13 and J usage is TRBJ1-6; TRBD1 matches 7 bases. This CDR3 is built from 16 residues. Trimming took 4 bases from V and 4 from J; bases not matched to a gene: 7. Germline-derived CDR1 and CDR2 are PRHDT and FYEKMQ (reference sequence).

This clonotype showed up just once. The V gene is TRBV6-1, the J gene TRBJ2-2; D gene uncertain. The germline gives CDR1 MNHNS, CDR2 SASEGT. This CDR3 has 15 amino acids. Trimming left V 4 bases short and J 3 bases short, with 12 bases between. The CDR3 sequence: CASSATSEDTGELFF. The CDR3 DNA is TGTGCCAGCAGTGCTACTTCAGAGGACACCGGGGAGCTGTTTTTT.

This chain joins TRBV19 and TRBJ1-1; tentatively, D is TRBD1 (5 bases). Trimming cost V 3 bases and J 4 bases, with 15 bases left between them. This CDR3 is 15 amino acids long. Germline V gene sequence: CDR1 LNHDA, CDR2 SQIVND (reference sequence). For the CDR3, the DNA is TGTGCCAGTAGTATGCGCTGGGACGAGACCACTGAAGCTTTCTTT. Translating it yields CASSMRWDETTEAFF.

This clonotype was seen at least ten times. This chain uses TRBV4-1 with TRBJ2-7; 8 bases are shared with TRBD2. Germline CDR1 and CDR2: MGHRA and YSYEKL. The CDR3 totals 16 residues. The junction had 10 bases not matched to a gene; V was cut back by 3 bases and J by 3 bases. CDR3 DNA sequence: TGCGCCAGCAGCCAGACCGGGACTAGAAACGACTACGAGCAGTACTTC. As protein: CASSQTGTRNDYEQYF.

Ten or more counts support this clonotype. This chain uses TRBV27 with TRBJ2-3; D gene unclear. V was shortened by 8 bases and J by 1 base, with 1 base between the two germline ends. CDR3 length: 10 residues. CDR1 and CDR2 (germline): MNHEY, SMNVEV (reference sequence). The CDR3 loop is CASGTDTQYF. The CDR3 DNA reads TGTGCCAGCGGCACAGATACGCAGTATTTT.

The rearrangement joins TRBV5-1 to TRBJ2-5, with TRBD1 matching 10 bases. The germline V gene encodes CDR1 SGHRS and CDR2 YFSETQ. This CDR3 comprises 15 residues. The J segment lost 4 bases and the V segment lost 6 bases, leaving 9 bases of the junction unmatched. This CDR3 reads CASTNADRGRETQYF. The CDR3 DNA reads TGCGCCAGCACCAACGCGGACAGGGGGAGAGAGACCCAGTACTTC.

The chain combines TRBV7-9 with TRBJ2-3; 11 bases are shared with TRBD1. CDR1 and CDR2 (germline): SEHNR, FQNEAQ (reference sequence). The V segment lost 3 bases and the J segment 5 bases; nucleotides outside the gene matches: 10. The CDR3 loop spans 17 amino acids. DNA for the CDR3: TGTGCCAGCAGCTTTCCCCGGACAGGGGGCCAAGTAGATACGCAGTATTTT. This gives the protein CASSFPRTGGQVDTQYF.

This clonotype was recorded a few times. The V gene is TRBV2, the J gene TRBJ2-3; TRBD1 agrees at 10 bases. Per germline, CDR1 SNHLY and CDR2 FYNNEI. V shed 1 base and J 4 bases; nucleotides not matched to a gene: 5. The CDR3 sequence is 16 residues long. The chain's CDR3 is CASSEGDRGWADTQYF. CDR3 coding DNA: TGTGCCAGCAGTGAAGGGGACAGGGGTTGGGCAGATACGCAGTATTTT.

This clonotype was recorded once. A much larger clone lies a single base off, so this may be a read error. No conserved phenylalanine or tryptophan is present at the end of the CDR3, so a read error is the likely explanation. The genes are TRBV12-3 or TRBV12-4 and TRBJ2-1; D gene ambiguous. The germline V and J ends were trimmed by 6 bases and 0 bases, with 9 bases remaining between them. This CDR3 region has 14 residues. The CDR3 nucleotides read TGTGCCAGCAGAACAGAGAGCTCCTACAATGAGCAGTTCTCC. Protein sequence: CASRTESSYNEQFS.

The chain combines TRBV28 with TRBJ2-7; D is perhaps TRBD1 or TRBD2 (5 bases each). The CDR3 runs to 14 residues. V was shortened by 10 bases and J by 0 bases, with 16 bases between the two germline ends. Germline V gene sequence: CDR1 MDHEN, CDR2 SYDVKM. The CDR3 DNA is TGTGCCACCTGCTACCGGGGCATCTCCTACGAGCAGTACTTC. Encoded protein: CATCYRGISYEQYF. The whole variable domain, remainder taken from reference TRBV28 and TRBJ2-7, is DVKVTQSSRYLVKRTGEKVFLECVQDMDHENMFWYRQDPGLGLRLIYFSYDVKMKEKGDIPEGYSVSREKKERFSLILESASTNQTSMYLCATCYRGISYEQYFGPGTRLTVT.

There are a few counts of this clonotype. For the CDR3, the DNA is TGTGCCAGCAGCCCACGACAGGGCCCGAACACCGGGGAGCTGTTTTTT. This sequence encodes CASSPRQGPNTGELFF. The V call is TRBV7-9, the J call TRBJ2-2; 7 nucleotides align to TRBD1. The V gene end was trimmed by 5 bases and the J gene end by 0 bases; junction bases not matched to a gene: 6. Germline CDR1 SEHNR, CDR2 FQNEAQ (reference sequence). The CDR3 runs 16 residues.